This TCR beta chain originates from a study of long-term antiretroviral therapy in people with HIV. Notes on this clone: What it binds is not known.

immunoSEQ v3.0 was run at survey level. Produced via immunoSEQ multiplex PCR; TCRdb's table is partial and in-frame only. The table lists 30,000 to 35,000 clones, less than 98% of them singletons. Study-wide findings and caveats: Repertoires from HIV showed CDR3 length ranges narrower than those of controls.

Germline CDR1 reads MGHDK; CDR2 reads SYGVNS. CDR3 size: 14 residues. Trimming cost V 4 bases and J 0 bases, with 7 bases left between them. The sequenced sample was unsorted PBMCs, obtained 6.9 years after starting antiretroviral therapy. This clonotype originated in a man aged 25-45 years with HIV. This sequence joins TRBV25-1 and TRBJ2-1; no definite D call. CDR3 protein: CASSVEDSYNEQFF. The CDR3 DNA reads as TGTGCCAGCAGTGTTGAAGACTCCTACAATGAGCAGTTCTTC.